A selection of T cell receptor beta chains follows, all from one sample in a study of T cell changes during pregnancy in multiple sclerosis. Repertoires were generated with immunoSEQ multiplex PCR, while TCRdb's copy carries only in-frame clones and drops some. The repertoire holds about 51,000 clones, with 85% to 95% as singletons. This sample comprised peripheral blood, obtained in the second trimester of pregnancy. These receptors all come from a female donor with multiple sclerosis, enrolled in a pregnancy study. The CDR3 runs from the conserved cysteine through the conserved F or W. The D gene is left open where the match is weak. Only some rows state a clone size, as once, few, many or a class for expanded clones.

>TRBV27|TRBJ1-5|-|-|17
TGTGCCAGCAGTCCGCCGCCCTTGTCCAACAGGGTTCAGCCCCAGCATTTT
CASSPPPLSNRVQPQHF
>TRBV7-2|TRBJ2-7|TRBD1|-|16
TGTGCCAGCAGCATCATAGCCTCCGGGACAGGGGACGAGCAGTACTTC
CASSIIASGTGDEQYF
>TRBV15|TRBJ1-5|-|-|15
TGTGCCACCAGCAGAGTAGTGAAATCTAATCAGCCCCAGCATTTT
CATSRVVKSNQPQHF
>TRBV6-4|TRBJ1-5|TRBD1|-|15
TGTGCCAGCAGTGACCGGACAGGACGGGGTCAGCCCCAGCATTTT
CASSDRTGRGQPQHF
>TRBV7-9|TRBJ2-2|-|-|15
TGTGCCAGCAGCTCGACTAGTCCCGGCACCGGGGAGCTGTTTTTT
CASSSTSPGTGELFF
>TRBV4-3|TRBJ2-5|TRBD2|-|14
TGCGCCAGCAGCCTACTAGCGGGAGGAGAGACCCAGTACTTC
CASSLLAGGETQYF
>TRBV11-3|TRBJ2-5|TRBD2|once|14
TGTGCCAGCAGCCAGACCCTAGCGGAAGAGACCCAGTACTTC
CASSQTLAEETQYF
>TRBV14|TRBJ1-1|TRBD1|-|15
TGTGCCAGCAGCCTAATCCCGGGACAGGGTTCTGAAGCTTTCTTT
CASSLIPGQGSEAFF
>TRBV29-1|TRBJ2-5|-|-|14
TGCAGCGTTGAAAAGATCGCGGGGTCGGAGACCCAGTACTTC
CSVEKIAGSETQYF
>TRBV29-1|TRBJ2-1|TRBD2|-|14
TGCAGCGTGGAGACTAGCGGTCTCTACAATGAGCAGTTCTTC
CSVETSGLYNEQFF
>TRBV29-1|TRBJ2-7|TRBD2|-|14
TGCAGCGCCCCCCTAGCGGGAGGGTCCTACGAGCAGTACTTC
CSAPLAGGSYEQYF
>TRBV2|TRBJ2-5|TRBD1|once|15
TGTGCCAGCAGATATTACAGGGGTGGGCAAGAGACCCAGTACTTC
CASRYYRGGQETQYF
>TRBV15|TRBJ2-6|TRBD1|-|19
TGTGCCACCAGCAGAGATTACAGGGGGGAAAGCTCTGGGGCCAACGTCCTGACTTTC
CATSRDYRGESSGANVLTF
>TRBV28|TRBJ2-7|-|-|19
TGTGCCAGCAGTTTTATGAGTGGTCTCTCTGGCGGGCGCTCCTACGAGCAGTACTTC
CASSFMSGLSGGRSYEQYF
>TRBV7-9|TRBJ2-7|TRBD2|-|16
TGTGCCAGCAGCGCCCGGACTAGCGGGGTTACCTACGAGCAGTACTTC
CASSARTSGVTYEQYF
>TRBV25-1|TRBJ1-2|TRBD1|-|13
TGTGCCAGCGCCGACAGGGCAAACTATGGCTACACCTTC
CASADRANYGYTF
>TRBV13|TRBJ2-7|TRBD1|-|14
TGTGCCAGCAGCTTTACAGGGGAGTTTTACGAGCAGTACTTC
CASSFTGEFYEQYF
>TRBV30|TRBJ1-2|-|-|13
TGTGCCTGGAGTGTAAGCAGGGCGGAGGGCTACACCTTC
CAWSVSRAEGYTF
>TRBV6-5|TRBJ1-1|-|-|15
TGTGCCAGCAGTTACTCATTGGGAGGGGGCACTGAAGCTTTCTTT
CASSYSLGGGTEAFF
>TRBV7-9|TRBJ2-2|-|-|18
TGTGCCAGCAGCCGCGGCCGTACAGGTCTAGTATGGACCGGGGAGCTGTTTTTT
CASSRGRTGLVWTGELFF
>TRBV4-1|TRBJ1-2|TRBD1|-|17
TGCGCCAGCAGCCAAGTTCAGGTGACAGGGCTTAACTATGGCTACACCTTC
CASSQVQVTGLNYGYTF
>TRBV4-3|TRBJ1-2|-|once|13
TGCGCCAGCAGCCAGGGGATCGGGAAGGGCTACACCTTC
CASSQGIGKGYTF
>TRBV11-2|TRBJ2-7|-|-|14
TGTGCCAGCAGCTTAGAAACAGTAGTCCACGAGCAGTACTTC
CASSLETVVHEQYF
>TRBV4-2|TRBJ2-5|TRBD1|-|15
TGTGCCAGCAGCCTACAGACAGGGGGCAGAGAGACCCAGTACTTC
CASSLQTGGRETQYF
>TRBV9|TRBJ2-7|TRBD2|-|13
TGTGCCAGCAGCGGCGGGACTACCGACGAGCAGTACTTC
CASSGGTTDEQYF
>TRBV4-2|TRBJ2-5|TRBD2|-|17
TGTGCCAGCAGCCAAGATCTAGCGGGAGGCCCCAAGGAGACCCAGTACTTC
CASSQDLAGGPKETQYF
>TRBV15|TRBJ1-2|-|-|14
TGTGCCACCAGCAGAGGACAGGACGTCTATGGCTACACCTTC
CATSRGQDVYGYTF
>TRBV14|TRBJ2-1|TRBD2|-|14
TGTGCCAGCAGCCCAATAGCGGGACGAGGAGAGCAGTTCTTC
CASSPIAGRGEQFF
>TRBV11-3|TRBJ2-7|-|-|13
TGTGCCAGCAGCGGATACAGGAGATACGAGCAGTACTTC
CASSGYRRYEQYF
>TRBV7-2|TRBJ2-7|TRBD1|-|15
TGTGCCAGCAGGCCATTGGGACAGGGTTTGGGAGAGCAGTACTTC
CASRPLGQGLGEQYF
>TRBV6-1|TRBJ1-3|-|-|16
TGTGCCAGCAGTGAAAAAGAACAGGGAGGGAGAAACACCATATATTTT
CASSEKEQGGRNTIYF
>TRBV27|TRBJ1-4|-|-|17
TGTGCCAGCAGTATCCGCGGGGGTCACGAAACTAATGAAAAACTGTTTTTT
CASSIRGGHETNEKLFF
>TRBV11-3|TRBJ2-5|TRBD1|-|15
TGTGCCAGCAGCTTCCTGACAGGGACCCAAGAGACCCAGTACTTC
CASSFLTGTQETQYF
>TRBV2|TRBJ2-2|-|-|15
TGTGCCAGCAGTGCAGGGGTCGTCAACACCGGGGAGCTGTTTTTT
CASSAGVVNTGELFF
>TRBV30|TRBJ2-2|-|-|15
TGTGCCTGGAGTGTAAGGCGGCGGAACACCGGGGAGCTGTTTTTT
CAWSVRRRNTGELFF
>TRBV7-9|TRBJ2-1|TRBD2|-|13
TGTGCCAGCAGCTTCGTTGCGGGAGCTGAGCAGTTCTTC
CASSFVAGAEQFF
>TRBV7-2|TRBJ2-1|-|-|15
TGTGCCAGCAGCTTATCATCAGTCGTCAATAATGAGCAGTTCTTC
CASSLSSVVNNEQFF
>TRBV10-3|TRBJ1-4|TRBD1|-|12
TGTGCCATCAGTGAGCAGGGGGGAAAACTGTTTTTT
CAISEQGGKLFF
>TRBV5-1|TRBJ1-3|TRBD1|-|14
TGCGCCAGCAGCCAACAGGGGGCTGGAAACACCATATATTTT
CASSQQGAGNTIYF
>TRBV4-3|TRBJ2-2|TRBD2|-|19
TGCGCCAGCAGCCAAGCTTTGGTAGCGGGAGGTTCGAACACCGGGGAGCTGTTTTTT
CASSQALVAGGSNTGELFF
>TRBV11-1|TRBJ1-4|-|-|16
TGTGCCAGCAGCCGATCTCCGGGAAAACTTAATGAAAAACTGTTTTTT
CASSRSPGKLNEKLFF